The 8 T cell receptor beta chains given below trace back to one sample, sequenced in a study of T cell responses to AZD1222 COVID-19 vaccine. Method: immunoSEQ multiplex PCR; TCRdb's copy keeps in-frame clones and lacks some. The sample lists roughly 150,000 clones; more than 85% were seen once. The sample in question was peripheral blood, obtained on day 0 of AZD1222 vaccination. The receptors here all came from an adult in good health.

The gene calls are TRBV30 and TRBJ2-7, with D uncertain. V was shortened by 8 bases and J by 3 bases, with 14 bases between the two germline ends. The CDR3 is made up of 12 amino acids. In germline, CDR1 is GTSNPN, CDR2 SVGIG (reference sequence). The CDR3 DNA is TGTGCCGCAACCCCGTCGGGCTACGAGCAGTACTTC. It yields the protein CAATPSGYEQYF.

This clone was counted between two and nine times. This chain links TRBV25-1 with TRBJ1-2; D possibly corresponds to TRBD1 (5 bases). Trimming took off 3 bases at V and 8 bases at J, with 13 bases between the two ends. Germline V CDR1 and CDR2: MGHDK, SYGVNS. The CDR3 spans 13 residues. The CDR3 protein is CASSEGVHPGYTF. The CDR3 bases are TGTGCCAGCAGTGAGGGGGTACACCCGGGCTACACCTTC.

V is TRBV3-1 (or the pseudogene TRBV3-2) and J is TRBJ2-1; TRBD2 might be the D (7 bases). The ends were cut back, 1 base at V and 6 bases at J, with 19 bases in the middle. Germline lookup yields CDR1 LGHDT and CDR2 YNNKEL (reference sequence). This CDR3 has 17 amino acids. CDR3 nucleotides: TGTGCCAGCAGCCAAGCGTGGGGGGGGGCCAAAGGCAATGAGCAGTTCTTC. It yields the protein CASSQAWGGAKGNEQFF.

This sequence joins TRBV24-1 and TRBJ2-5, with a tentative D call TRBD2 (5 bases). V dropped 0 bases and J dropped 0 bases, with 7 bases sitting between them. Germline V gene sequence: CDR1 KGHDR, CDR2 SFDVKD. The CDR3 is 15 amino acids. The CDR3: CATSDLQDYQETQYF. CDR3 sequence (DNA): TGTGCCACCAGTGATTTGCAGGACTACCAAGAGACCCAGTACTTC.

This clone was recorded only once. The CDR3 here is CASSLAAGPTGELFF. The CDR3 coding sequence is TGCGCCAGCAGCTTGGCCGCAGGACCCACCGGGGAGCTGTTTTTT. The chain combines TRBV5-1 with TRBJ2-2, with D uncertain. The V gene's germline CDR1 is SGHRS and CDR2 YFSETQ. This CDR3 region has 15 residues. Trimming took 0 bases from V and 4 from J, leaving 10 bases between them.

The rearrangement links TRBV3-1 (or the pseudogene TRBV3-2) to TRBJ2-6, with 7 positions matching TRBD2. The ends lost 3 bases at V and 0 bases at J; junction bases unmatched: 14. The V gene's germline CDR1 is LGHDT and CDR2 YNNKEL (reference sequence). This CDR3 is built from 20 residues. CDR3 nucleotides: TGTGCCAGCAGCCAGTTAGGGTTGGGGGGGTGGCTCTCTGGGGCCAACGTCCTGACTTTC. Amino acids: CASSQLGLGGWLSGANVLTF.

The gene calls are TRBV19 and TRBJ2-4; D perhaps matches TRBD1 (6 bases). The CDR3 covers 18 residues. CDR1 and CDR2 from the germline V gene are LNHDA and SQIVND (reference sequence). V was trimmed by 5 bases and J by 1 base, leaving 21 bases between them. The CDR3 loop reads CASSLETGGNGAKNIQYF. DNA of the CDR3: TGTGCCAGTAGTCTCGAGACAGGTGGAAATGGGGCCAAAAACATTCAGTACTTC. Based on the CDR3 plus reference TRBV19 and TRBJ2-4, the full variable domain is DGGITQSPKYLFRKEGQNVTLSCEQNLNHDAMYWYRQDPGQGLRLIYYSQIVNDFQKGDIAEGYSVSREKKESFPLTVTSAQKNPTAFYLCASSLETGGNGAKNIQYFGAGTRLSVL.

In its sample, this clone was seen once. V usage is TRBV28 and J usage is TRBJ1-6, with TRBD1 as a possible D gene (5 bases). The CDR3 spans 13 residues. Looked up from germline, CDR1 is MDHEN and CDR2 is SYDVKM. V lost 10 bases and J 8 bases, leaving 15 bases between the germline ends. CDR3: CATGGGTYSPLHF. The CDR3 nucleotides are TGTGCCACGGGGGGGGGTACGTATTCACCCCTCCACTTT.